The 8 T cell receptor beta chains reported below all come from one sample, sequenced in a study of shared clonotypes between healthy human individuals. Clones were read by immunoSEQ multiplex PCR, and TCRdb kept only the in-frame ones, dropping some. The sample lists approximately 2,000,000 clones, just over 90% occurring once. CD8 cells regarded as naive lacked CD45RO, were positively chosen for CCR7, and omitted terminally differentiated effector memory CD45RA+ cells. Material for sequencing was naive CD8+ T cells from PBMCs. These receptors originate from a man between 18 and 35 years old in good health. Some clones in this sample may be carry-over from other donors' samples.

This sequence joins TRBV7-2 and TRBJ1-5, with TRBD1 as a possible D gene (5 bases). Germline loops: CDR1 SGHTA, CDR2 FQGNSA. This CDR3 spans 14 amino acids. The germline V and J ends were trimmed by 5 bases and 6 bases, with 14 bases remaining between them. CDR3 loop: CASSPGTQSQPQHF. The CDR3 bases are TGTGCCAGCAGCCCTGGGACGCAGAGTCAGCCCCAGCATTTT.

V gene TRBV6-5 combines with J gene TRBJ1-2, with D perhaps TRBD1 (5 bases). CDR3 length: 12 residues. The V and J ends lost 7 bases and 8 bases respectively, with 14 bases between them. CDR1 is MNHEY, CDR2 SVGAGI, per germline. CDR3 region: CASTGRGDGYTF. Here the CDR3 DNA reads TGTGCCAGCACGGGGAGGGGAGACGGCTACACCTTC.

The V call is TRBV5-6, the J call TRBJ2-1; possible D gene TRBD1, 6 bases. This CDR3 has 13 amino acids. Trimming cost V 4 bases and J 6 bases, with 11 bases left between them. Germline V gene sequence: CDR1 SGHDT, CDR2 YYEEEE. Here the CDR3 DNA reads TGTGCCAGCAGCCCAACAGGGCTCAATGAGCAGTTCTTC. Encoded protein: CASSPTGLNEQFF.

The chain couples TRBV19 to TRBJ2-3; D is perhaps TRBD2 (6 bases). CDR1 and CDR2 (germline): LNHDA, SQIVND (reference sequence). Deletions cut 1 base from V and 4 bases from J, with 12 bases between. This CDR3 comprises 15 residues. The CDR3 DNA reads TGTGCCAGTAGTATAGTGGGCGGGGCGGCAGATACGCAGTATTTT. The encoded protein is CASSIVGGAADTQYF.

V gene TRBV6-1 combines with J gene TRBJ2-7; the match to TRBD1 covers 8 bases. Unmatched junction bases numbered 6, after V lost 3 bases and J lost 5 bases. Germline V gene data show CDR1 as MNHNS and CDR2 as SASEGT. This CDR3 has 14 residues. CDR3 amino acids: CASSEDRDPHEQYF. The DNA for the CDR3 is TGTGCCAGCAGTGAGGACAGGGATCCCCACGAGCAGTACTTC.

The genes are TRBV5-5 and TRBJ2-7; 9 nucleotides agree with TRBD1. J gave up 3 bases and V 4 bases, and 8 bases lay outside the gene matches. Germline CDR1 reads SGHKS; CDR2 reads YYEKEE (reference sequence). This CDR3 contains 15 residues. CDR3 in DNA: TGTGCCAGCAGCCCCTCACAGGGGGCAGGCTACGAGCAGTACTTC. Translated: CASSPSQGAGYEQYF.

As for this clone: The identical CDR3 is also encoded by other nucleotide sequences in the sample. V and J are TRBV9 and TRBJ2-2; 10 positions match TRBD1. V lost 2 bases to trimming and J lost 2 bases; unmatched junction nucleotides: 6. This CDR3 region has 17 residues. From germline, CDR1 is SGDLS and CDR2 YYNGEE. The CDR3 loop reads CASSVDRQGANTGELFF. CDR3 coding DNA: TGTGCCAGCAGCGTCGATCGACAGGGGGCCAACACCGGGGAGCTGTTTTTT.

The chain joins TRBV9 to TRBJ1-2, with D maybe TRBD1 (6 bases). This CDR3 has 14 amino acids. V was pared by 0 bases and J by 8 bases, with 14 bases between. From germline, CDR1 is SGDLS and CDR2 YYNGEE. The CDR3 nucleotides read TGTGCCAGCAGCGTAGGGGGGACATACAACGGCTACACCTTC. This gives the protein CASSVGGTYNGYTF.